The source of this T cell receptor beta chain is a study of blood T cells in healthy people across ages. Study-wide results and limits: Long-lived donors had more naive CD4+ cells and higher diversity than aged donors. What prevented conclusive comparison of naive and antigen-experienced cells was that PBMCs were unsorted. The study regarded diversity estimates from one million T cells as underestimates.

A second PCR of about 7 to 11 cycles used a sample-barcoded 5' primer and a J-beta primer mix. The yield of each sample was at least 2.5 million CDR3-containing paired-end reads. Via MiXCR, TCRdb re-called the 5' RACE reads, giving one row per CDR3 protein. The sample shows hundreds of thousands of distinct CDR3 sequences, approximately 50% of them seen only once. The V gene end was trimmed by 5 bases and the J gene end by 3 bases; junction bases not matched to a gene: 4. This CDR3 has 17 residues. This clonotype came up a few times. Its matching antigen is unknown. The sequence was obtained from a man aged 60 to 75 in good health. The sample consisted of blood. The V gene is TRBV12-3 or TRBV12-4, the J gene TRBJ2-1; 16 nucleotides line up with TRBD2. The CDR3 sequence: CASSTGTSGGGYNEQFF. Here the CDR3 DNA reads TGTGCCAGCAGTACCGGGACTAGCGGGGGGGGCTACAATGAGCAGTTCTTC.